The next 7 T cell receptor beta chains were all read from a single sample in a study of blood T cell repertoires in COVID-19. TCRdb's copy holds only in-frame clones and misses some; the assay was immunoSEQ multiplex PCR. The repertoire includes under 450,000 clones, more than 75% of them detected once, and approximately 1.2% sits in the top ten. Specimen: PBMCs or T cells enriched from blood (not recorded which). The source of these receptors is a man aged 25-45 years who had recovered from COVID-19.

CDR3 residues: CASRGATNEKLFF. The CDR3, as DNA: TGCGCCAGCCGGGGGGCAACTAATGAAAAACTGTTTTTT. This chain uses TRBV5-1 with TRBJ1-4; D may be TRBD1 (5 bases). The CDR3 spans 13 residues. The germline CDR1 and CDR2 sequences are SGHRS and YFSETQ. Trimming took off 7 bases at V and 0 bases at J, with 7 bases between the two ends. The full variable domain, completed using reference TRBV5-1 and TRBJ1-4, is KAGVTQTPRYLIKTRGQQVTLSCSPISGHRSVSWYQQTPGQGLQFLFEYFSETQRNKGNFPGRFSGRQFSNSRSEMNVSTLELGDSALYLCASRGATNEKLFFGSGTQLSVL.

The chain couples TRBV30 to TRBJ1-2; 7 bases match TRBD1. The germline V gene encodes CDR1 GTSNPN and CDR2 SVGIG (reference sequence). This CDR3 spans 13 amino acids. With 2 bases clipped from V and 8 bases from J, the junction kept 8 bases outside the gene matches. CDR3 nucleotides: TGTGCCTGGAGTACCGGGACAGTGCGCGGCTACACCTTC. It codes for CAWSTGTVRGYTF.

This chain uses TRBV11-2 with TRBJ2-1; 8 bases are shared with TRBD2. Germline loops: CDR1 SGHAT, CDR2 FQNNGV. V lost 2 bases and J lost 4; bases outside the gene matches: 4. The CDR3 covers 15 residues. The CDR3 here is CASSLFAGGYNEQFF. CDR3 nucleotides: TGTGCCAGCAGCTTATTTGCGGGGGGTTACAATGAGCAGTTCTTC. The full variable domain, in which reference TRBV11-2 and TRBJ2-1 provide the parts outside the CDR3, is EAGVAQSPRYKIIEKRQSVAFWCNPISGHATLYWYQQILGQGPKLLIQFQNNGVVDDSQLPKDRFSAERLKGVDSTLKIQPAKLEDSAVYLCASSLFAGGYNEQFFGPGTRLTVL.

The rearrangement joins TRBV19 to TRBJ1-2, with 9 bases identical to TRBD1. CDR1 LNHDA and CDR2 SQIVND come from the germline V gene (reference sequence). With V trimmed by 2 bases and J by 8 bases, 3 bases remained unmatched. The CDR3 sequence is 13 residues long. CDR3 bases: TGTGCCAGTAGTATAAGGGACAGGGACGGCTACACCTTC. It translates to CASSIRDRDGYTF.

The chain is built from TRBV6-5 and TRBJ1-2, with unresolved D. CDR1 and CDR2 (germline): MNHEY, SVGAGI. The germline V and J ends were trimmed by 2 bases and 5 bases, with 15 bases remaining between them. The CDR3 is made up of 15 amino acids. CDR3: CASSYGPVSGYGYTF. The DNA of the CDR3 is TGTGCCAGCAGTTACGGCCCGGTGTCGGGGTATGGCTACACCTTC.

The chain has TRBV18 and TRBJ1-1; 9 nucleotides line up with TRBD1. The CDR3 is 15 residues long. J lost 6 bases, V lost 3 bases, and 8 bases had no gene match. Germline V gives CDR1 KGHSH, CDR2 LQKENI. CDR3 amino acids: CASSPGQGEVAEAFF. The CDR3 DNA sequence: TGTGCCAGCTCACCGGGACAGGGAGAGGTGGCTGAAGCTTTCTTT.

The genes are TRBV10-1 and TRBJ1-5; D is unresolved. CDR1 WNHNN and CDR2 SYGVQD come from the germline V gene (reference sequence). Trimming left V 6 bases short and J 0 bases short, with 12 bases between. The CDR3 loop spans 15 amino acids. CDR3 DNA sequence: TGCGCCAGCAGAACTTCCGAGTATAGCAATCAGCCCCAGCATTTT. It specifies CASRTSEYSNQPQHF.